One sample yielded the 9 T cell receptor delta chains listed below, sequenced in a study of gamma-delta chains in newborns, infants, children. TCRdb re-processed the reads via CATT. Among some 11,000 delta-chain clones, 8.5% to 9.5% were seen once, and the ten largest hold under 10%. Sequencing was done on a sample of blood. The receptors stem from a child who was a newborn, infant or young child, either healthy, febrile or measles-vaccinated (not recorded which).

The chain uses TRDV2 and TRDJ3, with 8 positions matching TRDD3. Germline V CDR1 and CDR2: GEAIGNYY, EKD. The CDR3 contains 20 residues. After removal of 3 bases from V and 0 bases from J, the junction contained 12 bases not matched to a gene. CDR3 protein: CACDSRYWGLSSWDTRQMFF. CDR3 DNA sequence: TGTGCCTGTGACTCCAGGTACTGGGGGTTAAGCTCCTGGGACACCCGACAGATGTTTTTC.

This clone was counted between two and nine times. The V and J genes are TRDV1 and TRDJ1, with 8 bases fitting TRDD3. Trimming removed 2 bases from V and 0 bases from J; junction bases left unmatched: 29. The CDR3 runs 24 residues. Germline assignment: CDR1 TSWWSYY and CDR2 QGS. CDR3: CALGEFRAYPILPLGDPYTDKLIF. CDR3 sequence (DNA): TGTGCTCTTGGGGAATTTAGAGCCTACCCGATTCTACCCCTGGGGGACCCATACACCGATAAACTCATCTTT.

In its sample, this clone was seen a few times. This sequence joins TRDV2 and TRDJ2, with 8 bases identical to TRDD3. V trimming: 7 bases; J trimming: 0 bases; junction bases outside the gene matches: 9. CDR3 length: 16 residues. CDR1 is GEAIGNYY and CDR2 is EKD in the germline V gene. The CDR3 bases are TGTGCCTGCGATAGGCTGGGGGAAGCTTTGACAGCACAACTCTTCTTT. Protein: CACDRLGEALTAQLFF.

V usage is TRDV2 and J usage is TRDJ1; 9 nucleotides line up with TRDD3. V shed 3 bases and J 2 bases; nucleotides not matched to a gene: 9. There are 16 residues in the CDR3. Germline-derived CDR1 and CDR2 are GEAIGNYY and EKD. CDR3 DNA sequence: TGTGCCTGTGACCCTGTACTGGGGGAAAAGACCGATAAACTCATCTTT. Amino acid sequence: CACDPVLGEKTDKLIF.

The chain links TRDV2 to TRDJ2, with 7 bases fitting TRDD3. V dropped 3 bases and J dropped 0; count of bases not matched to a gene: 12. CDR1 GEAIGNYY and CDR2 EKD come from the germline V gene. The CDR3 is 18 residues long. CDR3 sequence: CACDLLGVPSSLTAQLFF. CDR3 DNA: TGTGCCTGTGACCTTCTGGGGGTCCCCTCGTCTTTGACAGCACAACTCTTCTTT.

This clone is judged medium-sized. The identical CDR3 is also encoded by other nucleotide sequences in the sample. The chain has TRDV2 and TRDJ3; 8 bases align to TRDD3. CDR1 and CDR2 from the germline V gene are GEAIGNYY and EKD. V lost 0 bases, J lost 0 bases, and 3 bases stayed unmatched. This CDR3 is 18 amino acids long. CDR3 in amino acids: CACDTAGGSSWDTRQMFF. For the CDR3, the DNA is TGTGCCTGTGACACCGCTGGGGGAAGCTCCTGGGACACCCGACAGATGTTTTTC.

As for this clone: Other DNA variants within this sample encode the same CDR3. The J gene is TRDJ3, the V gene TRDV2, with D perhaps matching TRDD3 (6 bases). The CDR3 is 18 amino acids. Germline V gives CDR1 GEAIGNYY, CDR2 EKD. V lost 1 base to trimming and J lost 0 bases, with 12 bases between them. CDR3 sequence: CACDTGGYLSWDTRQMFF. CDR3 bases: TGTGCCTGTGACACTGGGGGTTACCTCTCCTGGGACACCCGACAGATGTTTTTC.

This clone has a handful of counts. The V and J genes are TRDV3 and TRDJ1, with 7 bases identical to TRDD2. The CDR3 length is 13 residues. CDR1 is TVYSNPD and CDR2 is GDNSRS in the germline V gene (reference sequence). With V trimmed by 3 bases and J by 3 bases, 7 bases remained unmatched. CDR3 in DNA: TGTGCCTTACTATTCCTACTGGCCGATAAACTCATCTTT. It specifies CALLFLLADKLIF.

Comments on this clone: The sample carries other DNA sequences with the same CDR3. This chain uses TRDV2 with TRDJ3; 7 bases fit TRDD3. The V segment lost 2 bases and the J segment 0 bases; nucleotides outside the gene matches: 6. This CDR3 contains 18 residues. Germline loops: CDR1 GEAIGNYY, CDR2 EKD. CDR3 sequence: CACDMVGDFSWDTRQMFF. In DNA form, the CDR3 reads TGTGCCTGTGACATGGTGGGGGACTTCTCCTGGGACACCCGACAGATGTTTTTC.